The subject of this entry is one TCR beta chain. With the 5' RACE reads reprocessed, TCRdb shows one record per CDR3 protein and no DNA. The sample table includes about 390,000 distinct CDR3 sequences. The data belong to a study of T cells expressing NK-cell markers. The germline gives CDR1 MNHEY, CDR2 SVGEGT. The CDR3 extends over 15 amino acids. The chain joins TRBV6-2 or TRBV6-3 to TRBJ2-1; TCRdb selects TRBD1, and the lack of DNA leaves this call unchecked. Sample: blood T cells: a sorted CD56 or NKG2C T cell subset, CD4+ or CD8+ T cells, or bulk PBMC T cells (not recorded which). The TCR comes from a woman aged 50 to 65 in good health. CDR3 region: CASKVGTAKNNEQFF.